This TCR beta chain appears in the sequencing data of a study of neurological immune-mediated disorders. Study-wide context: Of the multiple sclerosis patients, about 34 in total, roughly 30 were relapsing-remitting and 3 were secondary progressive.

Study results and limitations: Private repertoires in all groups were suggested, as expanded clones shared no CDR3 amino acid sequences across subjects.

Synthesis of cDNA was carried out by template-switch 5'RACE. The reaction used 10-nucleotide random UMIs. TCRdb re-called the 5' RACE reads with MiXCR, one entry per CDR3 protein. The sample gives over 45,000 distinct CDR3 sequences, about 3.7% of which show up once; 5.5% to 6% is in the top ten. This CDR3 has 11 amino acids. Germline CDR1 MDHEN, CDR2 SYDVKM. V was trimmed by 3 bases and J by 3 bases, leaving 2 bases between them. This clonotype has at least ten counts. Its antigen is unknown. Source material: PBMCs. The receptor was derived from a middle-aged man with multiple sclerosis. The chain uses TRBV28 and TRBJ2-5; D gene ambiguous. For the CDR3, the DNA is TGTGCCAGCAGTTTCAAAGAGACCCAGTACTTC. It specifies CASSFKETQYF.